Presented here are 26 T cell receptor beta chains from one specimen sequenced in a study of blood T cell repertoires in COVID-19. Libraries were prepared by immunoSEQ multiplex PCR; TCRdb keeps only in-frame clonotypes and omits some of them. The sample shows about 67,000 clones, 75% to 85% of them seen only once. Sequenced sample: peripheral blood. These receptors all come from a woman aged 55-70 years with acute or convalescent COVID-19.

In its sample, this clone was seen once. V and J are TRBV2 and TRBJ2-5; D is perhaps TRBD2 (6 bases). The CDR3 runs to 14 residues. Per the germline V gene, CDR1 is SNHLY and CDR2 is FYNNEI. The V gene lost 8 bases and the J gene lost 5 bases, with 18 bases spanning the gap. Written as DNA, the CDR3 is TGTGCCAGCCTACTTAATCGGGGAGGCGAGACCCAGTACTTC. This encodes CASLLNRGGETQYF. Variable domain in full (rest from reference TRBV2 and TRBJ2-5): EPEVTQTPSHQVTQMGQEVILRCVPISNHLYFYWYRQILGQKVEFLVSFYNNEISEKSEIFDDQFSVERPDGSNFTLKIRSTKLEDSAMYFCASLLNRGGETQYFGPGTRLLVL.

The V and J genes are TRBV5-1 and TRBJ2-3; 7 bases line up with TRBD2. Trimming cost V 1 base and J 5 bases; bases outside gene matches: 1. CDR3 length: 13 amino acids. Germline V lookup: CDR1 SGHRS, CDR2 YFSETQ. DNA for the CDR3: TGCGCCAGCAGCTTGACGGGGGGAGATACGCAGTATTTT. Translated: CASSLTGGDTQYF.

This chain uses TRBV10-3 with TRBJ2-4; 9 positions agree with TRBD1. CDR1 is ENHRY, CDR2 SYGVKD, per germline. The V gene end was trimmed by 6 bases and the J gene end by 6 bases; junction bases not matched to a gene: 9. The CDR3 is made up of 15 amino acids. CDR3 sequence: CAIREDRGRANIQYF. CDR3 bases: TGTGCCATCAGGGAGGACAGGGGCCGTGCAAACATTCAGTACTTC.

The CDR3 spells CASSQVAGVGNTEAFF. The CDR3 bases are TGTGCCAGCAGCCAAGTTGCCGGGGTAGGGAACACTGAAGCTTTCTTT. V and J are TRBV14 and TRBJ1-1; D remains unclear. V lost 1 base and J lost 1, with 13 bases in between. CDR1 SGHDN and CDR2 FVKESK come from the germline V gene. The CDR3 length is 16 residues.

CDR3 region: CSVDGERDTQYF. In DNA form, the CDR3 reads TGCAGCGTTGACGGTGAGCGAGATACGCAGTATTTT. This chain joins TRBV29-1 and TRBJ2-3; D remains ambiguous. This CDR3 is built from 12 residues. Germline-derived CDR1 and CDR2 are SQVTM and ANQGSEA. Between the trimmed V and J ends, which lost 3 bases and 5 bases, there was a span of 9 bases.

This chain links TRBV7-2 with TRBJ2-1; D is unclear. The length of the CDR3 is 14 residues. Germline V gives CDR1 SGHTA, CDR2 FQGNSA. Trimming took 1 base from V and 3 from J, leaving 7 bases between them. CDR3 sequence: CASSLVTSYNEQFF. CDR3 bases: TGTGCCAGCAGCTTAGTAACAAGCTACAATGAGCAGTTCTTC.

The genes are TRBV28 and TRBJ1-4; 7 nucleotides align to TRBD1. In germline, CDR1 is MDHEN, CDR2 SYDVKM. The length of the CDR3 is 16 residues. The V and J ends lost 2 bases and 4 bases, in that order; junction bases with no gene match: 7. The CDR3 sequence is CASSLGSDRYNEKLFF. The CDR3 DNA reads TGTGCCAGCAGTTTAGGGTCGGACAGGTATAATGAAAAACTGTTTTTT.

This chain joins TRBV6-6 and TRBJ1-5, with TRBD1 identical over 8 bases. The CDR3 extends over 16 amino acids. CDR1 is MNHNY and CDR2 is SVGAGI in the germline V gene (reference sequence). The V gene end was trimmed by 4 bases and the J gene end by 6 bases; junction bases not matched to a gene: 11. Here the CDR3 DNA reads TGTGCCAGCAGTTCAGGGGGCAGGGGGAGGACTCAGCCCCAGCATTTT. It encodes CASSSGGRGRTQPQHF.

The chain uses TRBV4-2 and TRBJ2-2; the match to TRBD1 covers 10 bases. Germline CDR1 is LGHNA and CDR2 is YNFKEQ. V shed 4 bases and J 4 bases; nucleotides not matched to a gene: 3. The CDR3 loop spans 15 amino acids. The CDR3 spells CASSPRTGGTGELFF. In nucleotides, the CDR3 is TGTGCCAGCAGCCCCCGGACAGGGGGCACCGGGGAGCTGTTTTTT.

This rearrangement joins TRBV6-5 to TRBJ2-7; 9 positions match TRBD2. V dropped 0 bases and J dropped 3; count of bases not matched to a gene: 3. The germline V gene has CDR1 MNHEY and CDR2 SVGAGI. The CDR3 totals 15 residues. The CDR3 region has the DNA TGTGCCAGCAGTTACTCCAGCGGGGGGCACTACGAGCAGTACTTC. It translates to CASSYSSGGHYEQYF.

The genes are TRBV29-1 and TRBJ2-7; D not certain. Per germline, CDR1 SQVTM and CDR2 ANQGSEA. The CDR3 consists of 12 residues. The germline V and J ends were trimmed by 1 base and 5 bases, with 9 bases remaining between them. The CDR3 is CSVEGQVDEQYF. As DNA, the CDR3 is TGCAGCGTTGAAGGGCAGGTCGACGAGCAGTACTTC.

This clone was counted a few times. V and J are TRBV6-5 and TRBJ1-1; 8 nucleotides match TRBD1. The CDR3 totals 15 residues. V dropped 4 bases and J dropped 5; count of bases not matched to a gene: 9. The germline V gene has CDR1 MNHEY and CDR2 SVGAGI. The CDR3 region has the DNA TGTGCCAGCAGTTCCGAGGACAGGGCGGGAACTGAAGCTTTCTTT. It is translated as CASSSEDRAGTEAFF.

The chain joins TRBV5-1 to TRBJ1-2; tentatively, D is TRBD1 (5 bases). The length of the CDR3 is 13 residues. V shed 0 bases and J shed 7 bases, with 10 bases lying between them. CDR1 is SGHRS, CDR2 YFSETQ, per germline. The CDR3 sequence: CASSLEGVAGYTF. In DNA form, the CDR3 reads TGCGCCAGCAGCTTGGAAGGGGTGGCTGGCTACACCTTC.

This chain links TRBV7-9 with TRBJ2-3, with 8 bases matching TRBD2. V was clipped by 4 bases and J by 5 bases; unmatched bases: 11. The CDR3 spans 16 residues. Looked up from germline, CDR1 is SEHNR and CDR2 is FQNEAQ (reference sequence). The CDR3 protein is CASSSDGGGQRDTQYF. CDR3 DNA sequence: TGTGCCAGCAGCTCGGACGGCGGGGGGCAGAGAGATACGCAGTATTTT. The full variable domain, completed using reference TRBV7-9 and TRBJ2-3, is DTGVSQNPRHKITKRGQNVTFRCDPISEHNRLYWYRQTLGQGPEFLTYFQNEAQLEKSRLLSDRFSAERPKGSFSTLEIQRTEQGDSAMYLCASSSDGGGQRDTQYFGPGTRLTVL.

This clone was observed a few times. The V gene is TRBV6-1, the J gene TRBJ2-5, with 9 bases matching TRBD1. The CDR3 contains 14 residues. Losses at the gene ends were 2 bases for V and 3 bases for J; bases not matched to a gene: 1. The V gene's germline CDR1 is MNHNS and CDR2 SASEGT. The CDR3 DNA follows: TGTGCCAGCAGTGAATGGACAGGGGAAGAGACCCAGTACTTC. Translating gives CASSEWTGEETQYF.

The table lists this clone with a few counts. V gene TRBV7-6 combines with J gene TRBJ2-3; 9 bases map to TRBD2. Trimming at V came to 5 bases and at J to 6 bases, leaving 15 bases not matched to a gene. Germline V lookup: CDR1 SGHVS, CDR2 FNYEAQ. This CDR3 has 17 residues. The CDR3 DNA follows: TGTGCCAGCAGCACAAACCTTCCCTACAGCGGGGGGGATACGCAGTATTTT. Amino acids: CASSTNLPYSGGDTQYF. Using reference TRBV7-6 and TRBJ2-3 for the parts outside the CDR3, the full variable domain is GAGVSQSPRYKVTKRGQDVALRCDPISGHVSLYWYRQALGQGPEFLTYFNYEAQQDKSGLPNDRFSAERPEGSISTLTIQRTEQRDSAMYRCASSTNLPYSGGDTQYFGPGTRLTVL.

The chain has TRBV5-5 and TRBJ1-1; 7 bases align to TRBD1. V was pared by 4 bases and J by 4 bases, with 10 bases of the junction left unmatched. The CDR3 is 15 residues long. Germline values: CDR1 SGHKS, CDR2 YYEKEE (reference sequence). CDR3 in amino acids: CASSTLTGMGTEAFF. The CDR3, as DNA: TGTGCCAGCAGCACTTTGACAGGGATGGGCACTGAAGCTTTCTTT.

The gene calls are TRBV5-5 and TRBJ1-4; D ambiguous. CDR3 length: 12 residues. The V gene lost 4 bases and the J gene lost 5 bases, with 6 bases spanning the gap. The germline CDR1 and CDR2 sequences are SGHKS and YYEKEE (reference sequence). CDR3 bases: TGTGCCAGCAGCGGACTAAATGAAAAACTGTTTTTT. This translates into CASSGLNEKLFF.

The rearrangement uses TRBV6-5 and TRBJ2-1, with a possible D match to TRBD2 (5 bases). The germline gives CDR1 MNHEY, CDR2 SVGAGI. There are 13 residues in the CDR3. V lost 10 bases to trimming and J lost 0 bases, with 10 bases between them. The CDR3: CATGVGSYNEQFF. The CDR3 DNA reads as TGTGCCACCGGGGTGGGCTCCTACAATGAGCAGTTCTTC.

This clone has just a few counts. This chain links TRBV15 with TRBJ1-2; D call uncertain. The CDR3 totals 16 residues. The germline V gene encodes CDR1 LNHNV and CDR2 YYDKDF (reference sequence). Trimming removed 3 bases from V and 4 bases from J, with 18 bases in between. The CDR3 sequence is CATSSASAGNRYGYTF. CDR3 bases: TGTGCCACCAGCAGTGCAAGCGCCGGGAACCGCTATGGCTACACCTTC.

This clone was counted between two and nine times. The genes are TRBV28 and TRBJ1-4; no definite D call. Germline V gene lookup returns CDR1 MDHEN and CDR2 SYDVKM. Trimming took 6 bases from V and 1 from J, leaving 12 bases between them. The CDR3 is made up of 15 amino acids. The CDR3 here is CASRPLRETNEKLFF. In nucleotides, the CDR3 is TGTGCCAGCAGACCTTTGCGAGAAACTAATGAAAAACTGTTTTTT. Full variable domain (remainder filled in from reference TRBV28 and TRBJ1-4): DVKVTQSSRYLVKRTGEKVFLECVQDMDHENMFWYRQDPGLGLRLIYFSYDVKMKEKGDIPEGYSVSREKKERFSLILESASTNQTSMYLCASRPLRETNEKLFFGSGTQLSVL.

The gene calls are TRBV3-1 (or the pseudogene TRBV3-2) and TRBJ2-5; 8 bases align to TRBD2. CDR1 LGHDT and CDR2 YNNKEL come from the germline V gene (reference sequence). The CDR3 spans 15 residues. Losses at the gene ends were 3 bases for V and 4 bases for J; bases not matched to a gene: 7. CDR3 in DNA: TGTGCCAGCAGCCACCGGGGGGGGCCATCAGAGACCCAGTACTTC. Translating gives CASSHRGGPSETQYF.

As for this clone: The same CDR3 also results from other DNA sequences found in this sample. The rearrangement joins TRBV12-3 or TRBV12-4 to TRBJ2-5; D ambiguous. With 6 bases removed from V and 5 bases from J, the gap between germline ends came to 7 bases. The CDR3 spans 11 residues. The DNA of the CDR3 is TGTGCCAGCAGCCTACGGGAGACCCAGTACTTC. Its translation is CASSLRETQYF.

The count of this clone is one. V gene TRBV18 combines with J gene TRBJ1-1; 8 nucleotides agree with TRBD1. The germline gives CDR1 KGHSH, CDR2 LQKENI. CDR3 length: 19 residues. V shed 6 bases and J 1 base; nucleotides not matched to a gene: 19. CDR3 protein: CASSPSPFPTGAGNTEAFF. The CDR3 DNA reads TGTGCCAGCTCCCCAAGTCCATTTCCGACAGGGGCAGGGAACACTGAAGCTTTCTTT.

The CDR3: CASSLEGPTGVDTGELFF. As DNA, the CDR3 is TGTGCCAGCAGCTTAGAGGGGCCGACAGGGGTGGACACCGGGGAGCTGTTTTTT. This chain links TRBV7-9 with TRBJ2-2, with TRBD1 identical over 8 bases. This CDR3 region has 18 residues. After removal of 1 base from V and 3 bases from J, the junction contained 10 bases not matched to a gene. Germline V gives CDR1 SEHNR, CDR2 FQNEAQ (reference sequence).

The rearrangement uses TRBV6-6 and TRBJ1-2; D gene ambiguous. There are 13 residues in the CDR3. Germline CDR1 is MNHNY and CDR2 is SVGAGI (reference sequence). The V gene lost 6 bases and the J gene lost 4 bases, with 12 bases spanning the gap. The CDR3 loop is CASRPGLGYGYTF. For the CDR3, the DNA is TGTGCCAGCAGACCCGGACTGGGCTATGGCTACACCTTC.